The 16 T cell receptor beta chains below all came from one sample that was sequenced in a study of blood T cell repertoires in COVID-19 (dated by TCRdb to 2018 to 2021). Receptor libraries were prepared by the immunoSEQ multiplex PCR assay. TCRdb holds this immuneACCESS table with in-frame rearrangements only. Some clones are missing; in checked studies, unresolved V genes explain under half, and the rest has no known cause. Present in this sample are around 120,000 clones, approximately 80% of which were seen just once. Approximately 25% of the sample is held by the ten biggest clonotypes. Sample: peripheral blood. These receptors came from a human donor in a cohort sampled during active COVID-19.

This clone has only a few counts. The genes are TRBV4-2 and TRBJ2-7; possibly TRBD2 for D (7 bases). CDR1 and CDR2 (germline): LGHNA, YNFKEQ. The V end was cut by 0 bases, the J end by 1 base, with 16 bases between. This CDR3 has 17 residues. CDR3 nucleotides: TGTGCCAGCAGCCAAGATGCCCGCGGGGGCGCTTCCTACGAGCAGTACTTC. This translates into CASSQDARGGASYEQYF.

This chain links TRBV28 with TRBJ2-3, with a weak D call TRBD1 (5 bases). Looked up from germline, CDR1 is MDHEN and CDR2 is SYDVKM. V shed 4 bases and J shed 3 bases, with 11 bases lying between them. This CDR3 is built from 14 residues. CDR3 DNA sequence: TGTGCCAGCAGTTCCGGACATAAGACAGATACGCAGTATTTT. Its protein is CASSSGHKTDTQYF. Full variable domain (outside the CDR3, taken from reference TRBV28 and TRBJ2-3): DVKVTQSSRYLVKRTGEKVFLECVQDMDHENMFWYRQDPGLGLRLIYFSYDVKMKEKGDIPEGYSVSREKKERFSLILESASTNQTSMYLCASSSGHKTDTQYFGPGTRLTVL.

This chain connects TRBV7-8 to TRBJ2-7, with 9 bases identical to TRBD2. The CDR3 loop spans 15 amino acids. V dropped 4 bases and J dropped 3; count of bases not matched to a gene: 7. CDR1 and CDR2 (germline): SGHVS, FQNEAQ. This CDR3 is CASSSPGTSSYEQYF. The CDR3 nucleotides read TGTGCCAGCAGCTCTCCCGGGACTAGCAGCTACGAGCAGTACTTC.

The genes are TRBV19 and TRBJ2-5; 8 positions agree with TRBD1. CDR3 length equals 15 residues. Germline CDR1 reads LNHDA; CDR2 reads SQIVND (reference sequence). Germline trimming cut 5 bases from V and 5 bases from J; bases unmatched to any gene: 10. The CDR3 protein is CASSFETGVGETQYF. Written as DNA, the CDR3 is TGTGCCAGTAGTTTCGAGACAGGGGTCGGGGAGACCCAGTACTTC.

This clone showed up just once. The V gene is TRBV24-1, the J gene TRBJ1-4; 7 bases line up with TRBD1. The CDR3 has 15 amino acids. The germline CDR1 and CDR2 sequences are KGHDR and SFDVKD. V lost 5 bases to trimming and J lost 6 bases; unmatched junction nucleotides: 8. This CDR3 reads CATSGRQGRDEKLFF. The CDR3 nucleotides are TGTGCCACCAGTGGTAGACAGGGTAGAGATGAAAAACTGTTTTTT.

The chain is built from TRBV2 and TRBJ1-1; D not resolved. V lost 6 bases to trimming and J lost 1 base, with 12 bases between them. CDR3 length: 14 amino acids. Germline lookup yields CDR1 SNHLY and CDR2 FYNNEI. CDR3 amino acids: CASREREGNTEAFF. The CDR3 region has the DNA TGTGCCAGCAGGGAGCGCGAGGGGAACACTGAAGCTTTCTTT.

The V and J genes are TRBV6-6 and TRBJ2-7, with TRBD1 identical over 7 bases. Looked up from germline, CDR1 is MNHNY and CDR2 is SVGAGI (reference sequence). There are 14 residues in the CDR3. With 2 bases clipped from V and 6 bases from J, the junction kept 7 bases outside the gene matches. In DNA, the CDR3 is TGTGCCAGCAGTTACCAACAGGGGTGGGGCGAGCAGTACTTC. This codes for CASSYQQGWGEQYF.

The chain has TRBV6-5 and TRBJ2-5, with D perhaps TRBD1 (6 bases). Trimming cost V 5 bases and J 4 bases, with 8 bases left between them. Germline V gene sequence: CDR1 MNHEY, CDR2 SVGAGI. The CDR3 spans 12 residues. The CDR3 sequence is CASSTGRETQYF. The DNA of the CDR3 is TGTGCCAGCAGTACAGGGAGAGAGACCCAGTACTTC.

This chain connects TRBV3-1 (or the pseudogene TRBV3-2) to TRBJ1-1; perhaps TRBD1 as D (5 bases). The CDR3 is 14 amino acids. The V gene lost 3 bases and the J gene lost 1 base, with 9 bases spanning the gap. Germline V CDR1 and CDR2: LGHDT, YNNKEL (reference sequence). CDR3: CASSQAGGNTEAFF. For the CDR3, the DNA is TGTGCCAGCAGCCAGGCGGGGGGGAACACTGAAGCTTTCTTT.

V is TRBV20-1 and J is TRBJ2-7; possibly TRBD1 for D (5 bases). V was clipped by 3 bases and J by 3 bases, with 21 bases between them. CDR1 and CDR2 (germline): DFQATT, SNEGSKA (reference sequence). This CDR3 comprises 16 residues. This CDR3 is CSASSRVLLSNYEQYF. The CDR3 DNA follows: TGCAGTGCTAGTTCCAGGGTTCTGCTCTCCAACTACGAGCAGTACTTC.

The rearrangement links TRBV5-4 to TRBJ2-1; 9 bases align to TRBD2. The germline CDR1 and CDR2 sequences are SGHNT and YYREEE (reference sequence). The CDR3 is made up of 16 amino acids. The J segment lost 6 bases and the V segment lost 2 bases, leaving 9 bases of the junction unmatched. CDR3 protein: CASSLGSGSLFNEQFF. The CDR3 DNA is TGTGCCAGCAGCTTAGGTAGCGGGAGCTTATTCAATGAGCAGTTCTTC.

The V and J genes are TRBV29-1 and TRBJ2-5; 7 bases fit TRBD1. CDR3 length: 12 residues. Germline V gene data show CDR1 as SQVTM and CDR2 as ANQGSEA. The J segment lost 4 bases and the V segment lost 4 bases, leaving 3 bases of the junction unmatched. The DNA of the CDR3 is TGCAGCGTTGTGGCAGGGGGAGAGACCCAGTACTTC. Translated, it gives CSVVAGGETQYF.

The chain has TRBV24-1 and TRBJ1-2; no clear D gene. The CDR3 sequence is 15 residues long. From germline, CDR1 is KGHDR and CDR2 SFDVKD. Deletions cut 7 bases from V and 7 bases from J, with 21 bases between. CDR3 amino acids: CATSHAGPPGGGYTF. The CDR3 coding sequence is TGTGCCACCAGCCACGCCGGGCCCCCCGGAGGTGGCTACACCTTC.

This rearrangement joins TRBV2 to TRBJ1-1; weak D call: TRBD1 (5 bases). The CDR3 runs 13 residues. Per the germline V gene, CDR1 is SNHLY and CDR2 is FYNNEI. V lost 10 bases to trimming and J lost 5 bases, with 17 bases between them. The CDR3 coding sequence is TGTGCCACCAGAACGGAGGGGTGGACTGAAGCTTTCTTT. Translation gives CATRTEGWTEAFF.

This clone was seen a few times. The V call is TRBV7-2, the J call TRBJ2-7, with TRBD1 matching 8 bases. Germline V gives CDR1 SGHTA, CDR2 FQGNSA. The CDR3 length is 14 residues. V lost 3 bases, J lost 0 bases, and 1 base stayed unmatched. For the CDR3, the DNA is TGTGCCAGCAGCTTGGACAGGGACTCCTACGAGCAGTACTTC. This sequence encodes CASSLDRDSYEQYF. The variable domain in full, with the rest retrieved from reference TRBV7-2 and TRBJ2-7, is GAGVSQSPSNKVTEKGKDVELRCDPISGHTALYWYRQSLGQGLEFLIYFQGNSAPDKSGLPSDRFSAERTGGSVSTLTIQRTQQEDSAVYLCASSLDRDSYEQYFGPGTRLTVT.

This sequence joins TRBV9 and TRBJ2-7; D ambiguous. This CDR3 is built from 14 residues. The V gene's germline CDR1 is SGDLS and CDR2 YYNGEE. Trimming took off 0 bases at V and 3 bases at J, with 10 bases between the two ends. CDR3 DNA: TGTGCCAGCAGCGTAGGTGTCTCTAACTACGAGCAGTACTTC. Translating gives CASSVGVSNYEQYF. Together with reference TRBV9 and TRBJ2-7, the CDR3 gives the full variable domain: DSGVTQTPKHLITATGQRVTLRCSPRSGDLSVYWYQQSLDQGLQFLIQYYNGEERAKGNILERFSAQQFPDLHSELNLSSLELGDSALYFCASSVGVSNYEQYFGPGTRLTVT.